A single sample gave rise to the 11 T cell receptor beta chains below, sequenced in a study of OX40 agonist ivuxolimab in advanced cancers. The protocol used for the library was the immunoSEQ multiplex PCR assay. TCRdb stores this immuneACCESS table with in-frame sequences only. Part of the clones is absent; in the studies checked, under half of the shortfall reflects unresolved V genes, and no reason is known for the rest. Within this sample are about 96,000 clones, with 90% of them counted one time only. In total, the top ten clones hold roughly 1.6% of the sample. Sequencing used CD4+ or CD8+ T cells sorted from blood, obtained in a trial of the OX40 agonist ivuxolimab. These receptor sequences come from an adult with an advanced solid tumor such as melanoma, head and neck, liver or kidney cancer.

The J gene is TRBJ2-7, the V gene TRBV19; D is possibly TRBD1 (5 bases). The germline CDR1 and CDR2 sequences are LNHDA and SQIVND (reference sequence). The CDR3 is 14 amino acids. The V gene lost 3 bases and the J gene lost 1 base, with 10 bases spanning the gap. The DNA of the CDR3 is TGTGCCAGTAGTATGACAGAGACATCCTACGAGCAGTACTTC. This translates into CASSMTETSYEQYF.

The gene calls are TRBV4-1 and TRBJ1-5; no clear D. From germline, CDR1 is MGHRA and CDR2 YSYEKL. The CDR3 is 15 residues long. The V gene lost 0 bases and the J gene lost 4 bases, with 10 bases spanning the gap. The CDR3 loop reads CASSQDGRWNQPQHF. The CDR3 DNA reads TGCGCCAGCAGCCAAGATGGGCGGTGGAATCAGCCCCAGCATTTT.

J is TRBJ2-7 and V is TRBV4-1; 8 bases align to TRBD2. The germline gives CDR1 MGHRA, CDR2 YSYEKL. Trimming at V came to 3 bases and at J to 2 bases, leaving 6 bases not matched to a gene. The CDR3 sequence is 15 residues long. The CDR3 bases are TGCGCCAGCAGCCATAATAGCGGGATCACCTACGAGCAGTACTTC. It codes for CASSHNSGITYEQYF.

This chain connects TRBV30 to TRBJ1-1, with TRBD1 as a possible D gene (5 bases). CDR3 length: 13 amino acids. From germline, CDR1 is GTSNPN and CDR2 SVGIG (reference sequence). Trimming pared 5 bases from V and 1 base from J, leaving 11 bases between. CDR3: CAWAGGTNTEAFF. As DNA, the CDR3 is TGTGCCTGGGCGGGGGGGACGAACACTGAAGCTTTCTTT.

This clone was found once. This chain uses TRBV7-3 with TRBJ1-5, with D uncertain. V gave up 5 bases and J gave up 4 bases, with 9 bases separating them. CDR1 is SGHTA, CDR2 FQGTGA, per germline. CDR3 length: 13 amino acids. CDR3 in amino acids: CASSVTINQPQHF. DNA of the CDR3: TGTGCCAGCAGCGTGACAATTAATCAGCCCCAGCATTTT.

V and J are TRBV27 and TRBJ2-1; 8 nucleotides line up with TRBD2. Germline values: CDR1 MNHEY, CDR2 SMNVEV (reference sequence). V lost 7 bases and J lost 2; bases outside the gene matches: 1. The CDR3 is made up of 13 amino acids. DNA for the CDR3: TGTGCCAGCAAAGCGGGAGCCTACAATGAGCAGTTCTTC. Translation: CASKAGAYNEQFF.

V gene TRBV27 combines with J gene TRBJ1-2; D ambiguous. Germline values: CDR1 MNHEY, CDR2 SMNVEV (reference sequence). Trimming removed 3 bases from V and 1 base from J, with 9 bases in between. The CDR3 loop spans 14 amino acids. CDR3 sequence: CASSFYGDNYGYTF. CDR3 nucleotide sequence: TGTGCCAGCAGTTTTTATGGGGATAACTATGGCTACACCTTC.

The CDR3 DNA sequence: TGTGCCAGCAGCTCCCCCAATCAGCCCCAGCATTTT. It yields the protein CASSSPNQPQHF. The chain combines TRBV7-2 with TRBJ1-5; D gene ambiguous. CDR1 and CDR2 from the germline V gene are SGHTA and FQGNSA. This CDR3 spans 12 amino acids. V was pared by 4 bases and J by 3 bases, with 4 bases between.

The J gene is TRBJ2-7, the V gene TRBV7-9; 9 bases match TRBD1. Germline lookup yields CDR1 SEHNR and CDR2 FQNEAQ (reference sequence). With 5 bases clipped from V and 9 bases from J, the junction kept 11 bases outside the gene matches. The CDR3 totals 14 residues. The CDR3 bases are TGTGCCAGCAGCACTGACAGGGGGTCCGGGGGGCAGTACTTC. Protein sequence: CASSTDRGSGGQYF.

This clone occurred once. This rearrangement joins TRBV7-3 to TRBJ1-1; D might be TRBD1 (5 bases). Germline lookup yields CDR1 SGHTA and CDR2 FQGTGA. CDR3 length: 13 residues. The ends were cut back, 3 bases at V and 1 base at J, with 6 bases in the middle. CDR3 coding DNA: TGTGCCAGCAGCTTGGACACGAACACTGAAGCTTTCTTT. Protein sequence: CASSLDTNTEAFF.

The chain employs TRBV5-6 and TRBJ1-2, with 7 bases lining up with TRBD1. The V and J ends lost 3 bases and 4 bases, in that order; junction bases with no gene match: 12. The germline V gene has CDR1 SGHDT and CDR2 YYEEEE. The CDR3 is 16 residues long. The CDR3 is CASSSPTGPVGYGYTF. Here the CDR3 DNA reads TGTGCCAGCAGCTCCCCGACAGGGCCGGTGGGCTATGGCTACACCTTC.